Included here is one T cell receptor beta chain sequence, with context. RNA transcripts served as the template for amplifying TCR beta CDR3 regions. When the TCR CDR3 underwent first-round RT-PCR, the HTBI primer set was used. Via MiXCR, TCRdb re-called the multiplex PCR reads, giving one row per CDR3 protein. This sample has about 600,000 distinct CDR3 sequences; approximately 15% occur once, and the top ten carry around 7%. The sample belongs to a study of T cells in Graves' hyperthyroidism and ophthalmopathy. Trimming left V 5 bases short and J 4 bases short, with 14 bases between. The CDR3 is 14 residues long. Germline V gene lookup returns CDR1 MNHNS and CDR2 SASEGT.

The chain couples TRBV6-1 to TRBJ1-1; maybe TRBD1 (6 bases). Sequencing input: blood. The clonotype comes from a woman aged 18-29 years with Graves' ophthalmopathy. DNA of the CDR3: TGTGCCAGCAGTACAGACAGGATTATCACTGAAGCTTTCTTT. The encoded protein is CASSTDRIITEAFF.